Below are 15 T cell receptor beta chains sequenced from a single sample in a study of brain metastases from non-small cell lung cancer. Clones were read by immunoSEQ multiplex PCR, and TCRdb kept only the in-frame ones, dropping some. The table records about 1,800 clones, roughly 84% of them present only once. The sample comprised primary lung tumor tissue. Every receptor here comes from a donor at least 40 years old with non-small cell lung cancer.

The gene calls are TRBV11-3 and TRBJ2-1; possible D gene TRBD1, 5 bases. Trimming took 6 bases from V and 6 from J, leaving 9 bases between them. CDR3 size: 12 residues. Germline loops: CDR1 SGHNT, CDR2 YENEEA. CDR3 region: CASSGAVNEQFF. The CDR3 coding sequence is TGTGCCAGCAGTGGGGCCGTCAATGAGCAGTTCTTC.

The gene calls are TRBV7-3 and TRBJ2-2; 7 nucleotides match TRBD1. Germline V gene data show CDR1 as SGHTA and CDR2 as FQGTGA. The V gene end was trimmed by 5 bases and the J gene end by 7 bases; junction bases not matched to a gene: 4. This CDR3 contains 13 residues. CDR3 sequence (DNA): TGTGCCAGCAGCGTAGCAGGGGGCGGGGAGCTGTTTTTT. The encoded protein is CASSVAGGGELFF.

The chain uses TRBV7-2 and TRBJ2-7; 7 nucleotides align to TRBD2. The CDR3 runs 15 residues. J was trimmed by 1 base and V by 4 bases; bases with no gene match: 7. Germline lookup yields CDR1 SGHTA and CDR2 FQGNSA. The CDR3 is CASSSPTSRSYEQYF. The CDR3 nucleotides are TGTGCCAGCAGCTCCCCGACTAGCCGGTCCTACGAGCAGTACTTC.

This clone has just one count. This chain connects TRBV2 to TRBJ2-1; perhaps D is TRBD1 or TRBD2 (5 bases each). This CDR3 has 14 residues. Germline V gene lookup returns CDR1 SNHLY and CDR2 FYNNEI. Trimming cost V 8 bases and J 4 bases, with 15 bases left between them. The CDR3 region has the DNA TGTGCCAGCGGCCGGGACCAGACTTACAATGAGCAGTTCTTC. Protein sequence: CASGRDQTYNEQFF.

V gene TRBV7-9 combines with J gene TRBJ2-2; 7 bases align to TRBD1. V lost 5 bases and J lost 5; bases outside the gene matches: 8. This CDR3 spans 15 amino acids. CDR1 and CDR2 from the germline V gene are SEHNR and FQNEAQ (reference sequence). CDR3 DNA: TGTGCCAGCAGCCTCAGGACAGGCGGAACCGGGGAGCTGTTTTTT. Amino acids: CASSLRTGGTGELFF.

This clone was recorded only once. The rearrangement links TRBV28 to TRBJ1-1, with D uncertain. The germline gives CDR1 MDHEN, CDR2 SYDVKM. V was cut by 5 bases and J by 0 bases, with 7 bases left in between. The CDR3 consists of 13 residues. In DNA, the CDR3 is TGTGCCAGCAGTGTCTCAGTGAACACTGAAGCTTTCTTT. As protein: CASSVSVNTEAFF.

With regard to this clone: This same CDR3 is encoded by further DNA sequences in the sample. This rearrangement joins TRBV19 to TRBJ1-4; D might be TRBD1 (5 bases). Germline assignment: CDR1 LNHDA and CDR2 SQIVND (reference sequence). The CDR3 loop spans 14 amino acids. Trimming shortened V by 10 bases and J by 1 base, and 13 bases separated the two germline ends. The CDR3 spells CATTGGQTNEKLFF. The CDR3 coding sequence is TGTGCCACTACCGGAGGACAAACTAATGAAAAACTGTTTTTT.

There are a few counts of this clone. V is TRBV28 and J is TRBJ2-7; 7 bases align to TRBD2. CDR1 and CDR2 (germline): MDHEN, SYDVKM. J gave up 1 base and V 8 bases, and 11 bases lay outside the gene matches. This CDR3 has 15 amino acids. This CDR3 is CASGERGSPSYEQYF. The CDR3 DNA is TGTGCCAGCGGGGAGCGGGGATCCCCTTCCTACGAGCAGTACTTC.

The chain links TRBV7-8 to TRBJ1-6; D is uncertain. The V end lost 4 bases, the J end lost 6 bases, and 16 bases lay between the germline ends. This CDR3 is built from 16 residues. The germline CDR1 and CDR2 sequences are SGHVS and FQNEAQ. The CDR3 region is CASSYTAGVSNSPLHF. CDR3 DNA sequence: TGTGCCAGCAGCTACACCGCCGGGGTTAGTAATTCACCCCTCCACTTT. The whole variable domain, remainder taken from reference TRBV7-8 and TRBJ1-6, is GAGVSQSPRYKVAKRGQDVALRCDPISGHVSLFWYQQALGQGPEFLTYFQNEAQLDKSGLPSDRFFAERPEGSVSTLKIQRTQQEDSAVYLCASSYTAGVSNSPLHFGNGTRLTVT.

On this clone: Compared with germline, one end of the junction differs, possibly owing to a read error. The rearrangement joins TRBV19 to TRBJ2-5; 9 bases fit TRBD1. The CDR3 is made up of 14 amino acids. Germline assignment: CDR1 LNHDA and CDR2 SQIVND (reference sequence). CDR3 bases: TGTGTCAGTAGAGGACAGGGGCCGGGGGAGACCCAGTACTTC. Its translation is CVSRGQGPGETQYF.

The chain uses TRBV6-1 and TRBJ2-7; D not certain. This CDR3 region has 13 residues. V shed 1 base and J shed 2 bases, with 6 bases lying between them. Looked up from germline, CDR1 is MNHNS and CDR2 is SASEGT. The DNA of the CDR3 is TGTGCCAGCAGTGAAGGTCCCACCTACGAGCAGTACTTC. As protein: CASSEGPTYEQYF.

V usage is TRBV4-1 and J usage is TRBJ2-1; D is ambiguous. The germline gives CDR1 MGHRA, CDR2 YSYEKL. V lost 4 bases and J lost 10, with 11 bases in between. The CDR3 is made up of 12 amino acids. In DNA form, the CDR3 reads TGCGCCAGCAGCCCGACGACGGAGGAGCAGTTCTTC. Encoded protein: CASSPTTEEQFF.

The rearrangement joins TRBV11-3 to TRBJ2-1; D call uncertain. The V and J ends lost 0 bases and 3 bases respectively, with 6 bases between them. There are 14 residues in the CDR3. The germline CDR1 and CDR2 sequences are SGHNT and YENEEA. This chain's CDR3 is CASSLDPSYNEQFF. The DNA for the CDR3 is TGTGCCAGCAGCTTAGACCCCAGCTACAATGAGCAGTTCTTC.

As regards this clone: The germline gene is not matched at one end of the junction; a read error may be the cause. CDR3 amino acids: CASSYIQGSSYEQYF. The DNA of the CDR3 is TGTGCCAGTAGCTACATACAGGGGAGCTCCTACGAGCAGTACTTC. The genes are TRBV5-5 and TRBJ2-7, with 7 bases lining up with TRBD1. The CDR3 sequence is 15 residues long. CDR1 SGHKS and CDR2 YYEKEE come from the germline V gene (reference sequence).

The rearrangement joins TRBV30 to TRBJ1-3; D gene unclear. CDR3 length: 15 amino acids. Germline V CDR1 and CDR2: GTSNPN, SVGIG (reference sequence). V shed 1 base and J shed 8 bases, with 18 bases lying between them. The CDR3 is CAWSAAGIIEDTIYF. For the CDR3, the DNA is TGTGCCTGGAGTGCCGCTGGCATAATAGAGGACACCATATATTTT.